These T cell receptor beta chains were read from a single sample in a study of blood T cell repertoires in COVID-19. Profiling relied on immunoSEQ multiplex PCR, and the TCRdb table lists in-frame clones only, not all of them. The profile covers over 200,000 clones, with roughly nine tenths appearing a single time and about 6% taken by the ten largest. Sequenced: peripheral blood. All receptors come from a man aged 55 to 69 who had recovered from COVID-19. CDR3s include the opening cysteine and the closing phenylalanine or tryptophan. Fields, in order: V gene, clone size, J gene, D gene, CDR3 protein, CDR3 DNA. The D gene is left open where the match is weak. The size entry is marked missing in some rows and otherwise reads once, few, many or a size class.

V: TRBV2; size: -; J: TRBJ2-7; D: TRBD1; CDR3: CASRVGQGITYEQYF; DNA: TGTGCCAGCAGGGTGGGACAGGGGATCACCTACGAGCAGTACTTC
V: TRBV11-3; size: -; J: TRBJ2-7; D: TRBD1; CDR3: CASSLTGESYEQYF; DNA: TGTGCCAGCAGCTTGACAGGGGAATCCTACGAGCAGTACTTC
V: TRBV28; size: -; J: TRBJ2-7; D: -; CDR3: CASSTPTGFSGEQYF; DNA: TGTGCCAGCAGTACCCCGACGGGTTTTTCGGGCGAGCAGTACTTC
V: TRBV18; size: -; J: TRBJ2-1; D: TRBD2; CDR3: CASSPDRLAGGNNEQFF; DNA: TGTGCCAGCTCACCCGATCGACTAGCGGGGGGGAACAATGAGCAGTTCTTC
V: TRBV2; size: -; J: TRBJ1-2; D: -; CDR3: CASRVTLGGYGYTF; DNA: TGTGCCAGCAGAGTAACCCTGGGGGGCTATGGCTACACCTTC
V: TRBV28; size: -; J: TRBJ1-2; D: -; CDR3: CASGGESYGYTF; DNA: TGTGCCAGCGGCGGGGAGAGCTATGGCTACACCTTC
V: TRBV19; size: -; J: TRBJ1-6; D: TRBD1; CDR3: CASNMGQIYNSPLHF; DNA: TGTGCCAGTAATATGGGACAGATCTATAATTCACCCCTCCACTTT
V: TRBV18; size: -; J: TRBJ1-2; D: TRBD1; CDR3: CASSPLPGQGALGYGYTF; DNA: TGTGCCAGCTCACCGTTACCGGGACAGGGGGCCCTAGGCTATGGCTACACCTTC
V: TRBV23-1; size: -; J: TRBJ2-1; D: TRBD1; CDR3: CASSHEPPGQGADEQFF; DNA: TGCGCCAGCAGTCATGAGCCCCCGGGACAGGGGGCCGATGAGCAGTTCTTC
V: TRBV30; size: -; J: TRBJ2-1; D: TRBD2; CDR3: CAWSAPGLAGELNEQFF; DNA: TGTGCCTGGAGTGCTCCGGGACTAGCGGGAGAACTGAATGAGCAGTTCTTC
V: TRBV20-1; size: -; J: TRBJ2-5; D: TRBD2; CDR3: CSASPREGLETQYF; DNA: TGCAGTGCTAGTCCGCGGGAGGGCCTGGAGACCCAGTACTTC
V: TRBV4-1; size: -; J: TRBJ2-1; D: TRBD2; CDR3: CASGGTSGPSYNEQFF; DNA: TGCGCCAGCGGGGGGACTAGCGGGCCCTCCTACAATGAGCAGTTCTTC
V: TRBV6-5; size: -; J: TRBJ2-3; D: -; CDR3: CASRPFRSTGAQYF; DNA: TGTGCCAGCAGACCTTTCCGGTCCACGGGGGCGCAGTATTTT
V: TRBV10-3; size: -; J: TRBJ2-3; D: TRBD2; CDR3: CAISVAGADTQYF; DNA: TGTGCCATCAGTGTAGCGGGGGCGGATACGCAGTATTTT
V: TRBV18; size: -; J: TRBJ2-1; D: TRBD1; CDR3: CASSRDREDEQFF; DNA: TGTGCCAGCTCACGGGACAGGGAGGATGAGCAGTTCTTC
V: TRBV7-2; size: few; J: TRBJ2-7; D: TRBD2; CDR3: CASSPGGGSSYEQYF; DNA: TGTGCCAGCAGCCCGGGCGGGGGAAGCTCCTACGAGCAGTACTTC
V: TRBV12-3/TRBV12-4; size: -; J: TRBJ2-1; D: -; CDR3: CASQTGYNEQFF; DNA: TGTGCCAGCCAGACGGGCTACAATGAGCAGTTCTTC
V: TRBV14; size: -; J: TRBJ1-2; D: TRBD1; CDR3: CASSMIGQGALYGYTF; DNA: TGTGCCAGCAGCATGATCGGACAGGGGGCTTTGTATGGCTACACCTTC
V: TRBV7-8; size: -; J: TRBJ1-4; D: -; CDR3: CASSLDGAGSSKLFF; DNA: TGTGCCAGCAGCTTAGATGGGGCGGGGAGCTCAAAACTGTTTTTT
V: TRBV24-1; size: -; J: TRBJ2-3; D: -; CDR3: CATGGGATDTQYF; DNA: TGTGCCACCGGGGGAGGAGCGACAGATACGCAGTATTTT
V: TRBV7-8; size: -; J: TRBJ1-1; D: -; CDR3: CASSPERNTEAFF; DNA: TGTGCCAGCAGCCCAGAACGGAACACTGAAGCTTTCTTT